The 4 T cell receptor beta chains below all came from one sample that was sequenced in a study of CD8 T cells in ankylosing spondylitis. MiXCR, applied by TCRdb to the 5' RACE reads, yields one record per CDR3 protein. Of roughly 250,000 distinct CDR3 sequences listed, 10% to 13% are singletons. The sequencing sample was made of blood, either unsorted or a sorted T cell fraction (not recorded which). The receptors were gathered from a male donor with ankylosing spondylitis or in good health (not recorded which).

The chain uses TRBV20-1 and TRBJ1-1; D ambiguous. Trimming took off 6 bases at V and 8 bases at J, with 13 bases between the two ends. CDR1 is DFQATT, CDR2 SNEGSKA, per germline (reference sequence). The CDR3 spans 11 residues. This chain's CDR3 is CSAARAQEAFF. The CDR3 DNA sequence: TGCAGTGCAGCCCGGGCTCAGGAAGCTTTCTTT.

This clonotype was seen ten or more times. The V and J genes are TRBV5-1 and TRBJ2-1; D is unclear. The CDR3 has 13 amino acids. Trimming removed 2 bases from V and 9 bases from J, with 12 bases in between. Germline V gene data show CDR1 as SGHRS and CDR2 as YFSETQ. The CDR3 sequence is CASSFGPISEQFF. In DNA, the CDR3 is TGCGCCAGCAGCTTTGGACCCATATCTGAGCAGTTCTTC.

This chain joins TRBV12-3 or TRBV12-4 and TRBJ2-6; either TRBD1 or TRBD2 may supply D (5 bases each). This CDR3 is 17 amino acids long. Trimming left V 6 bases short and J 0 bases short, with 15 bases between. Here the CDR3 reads CASSPWDRSSGANVLTF. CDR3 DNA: TGTGCCAGCAGCCCTTGGGACCGAAGCTCTGGGGCCAACGTCCTGACTTTC.

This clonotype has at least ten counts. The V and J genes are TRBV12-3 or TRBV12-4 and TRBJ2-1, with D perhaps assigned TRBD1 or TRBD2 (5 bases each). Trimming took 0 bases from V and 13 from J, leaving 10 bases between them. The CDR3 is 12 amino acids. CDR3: CASSLAGDLQFF. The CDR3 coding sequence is TGTGCCAGCAGTTTAGCGGGGGACCTCCAGTTCTTC.